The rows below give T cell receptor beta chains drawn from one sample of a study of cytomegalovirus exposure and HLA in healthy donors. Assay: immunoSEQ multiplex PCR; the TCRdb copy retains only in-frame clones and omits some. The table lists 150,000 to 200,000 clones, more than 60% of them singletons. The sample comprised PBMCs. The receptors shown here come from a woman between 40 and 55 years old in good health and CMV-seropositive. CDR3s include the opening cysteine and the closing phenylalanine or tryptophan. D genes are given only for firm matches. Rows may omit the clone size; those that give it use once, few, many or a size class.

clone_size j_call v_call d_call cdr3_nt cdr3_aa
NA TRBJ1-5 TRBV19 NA TGTGCCAGTAGTATGGAGAGGTATCAGCCCCAGCATTTT CASSMERYQPQHF
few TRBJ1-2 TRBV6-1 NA TGTGCCAGCAGTAGTCCTAGAGGTGCCTATGGCTACACCTTC CASSSPRGAYGYTF
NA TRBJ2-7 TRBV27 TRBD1 TGTGCCAGCAGTCGGACCGGGACAGGGACCTACGAGCAGTACTTC CASSRTGTGTYEQYF
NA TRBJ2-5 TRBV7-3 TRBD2 TGTGCCAGCAGCAGAAACCCTAGCGGGAGGGGGCAAGAGACCCAGTACTTC CASSRNPSGRGQETQYF
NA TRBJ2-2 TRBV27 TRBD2 TGTGCCAGCAGTTTATGGTCAGGGAGGGTCGGGGAGCTGTTTTTT CASSLWSGRVGELFF
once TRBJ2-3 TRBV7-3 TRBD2 TGTGCCAGCAGCTTGGCCCCGGGCGTCCGGACTAGCGGACAAACGCAGTATTTT CASSLAPGVRTSGQTQYF
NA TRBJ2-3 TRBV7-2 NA TGTGCCAGCAGCTCTCACCCCGGGTCCTCGGTTTGGAATACGCAGTATTTT CASSSHPGSSVWNTQYF
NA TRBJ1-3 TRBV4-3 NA TGCGCCAGCAGCCGGAAACCAGAGGGGGGGTCTTCTGGAAACACCATATATTTT CASSRKPEGGSSGNTIYF
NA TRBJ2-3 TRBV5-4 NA TGTGCCAGCAGCCCCTGGGAGAGCACAGATACGCAGTATTTT CASSPWESTDTQYF
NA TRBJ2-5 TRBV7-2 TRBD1 TGTGCCAGCAGCTTAGCACCTAATTGGGACAGGGAAGAGACCCAGTACTTC CASSLAPNWDREETQYF
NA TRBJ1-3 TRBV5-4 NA TGTGCCAGCAGCTTGGCAGGGGCCGACACCATATATTTT CASSLAGADTIYF
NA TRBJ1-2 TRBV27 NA TGTGCCAGCAGCTTCGGGGGGGCGAGCTATGGCTACACCTTC CASSFGGASYGYTF
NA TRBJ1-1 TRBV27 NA TGTGCCAGCAGTATCAACAGGGCCACTGAAGCTTTCTTT CASSINRATEAFF
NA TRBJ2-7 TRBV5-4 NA TGTGCCAGCAGCTTGGGTGGCCAGGGGCCCTCTTGGGAGCAGTACTTC CASSLGGQGPSWEQYF
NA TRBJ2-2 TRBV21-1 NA TGTGCCAGCAGCAAAGTTCGCAGGGATCTTTGCACCGGGGAGCTGTTTTTT CASSKVRRDLCTGELFF
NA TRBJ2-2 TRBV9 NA TGTGCCAGCAGCGTAGAGTCCCGGAGTAACACCGGGGAGCTGTTTTTT CASSVESRSNTGELFF
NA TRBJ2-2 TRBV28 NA TGTGCCAGCAGTCCGCTAGGGGCGATCACCGGGGAGCTGTTTTTT CASSPLGAITGELFF
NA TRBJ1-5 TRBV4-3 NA TGCGCCAGCAGCCATCAGGCAGGAAGCCAGCCCCAGCATTTT CASSHQAGSQPQHF
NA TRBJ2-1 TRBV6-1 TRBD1 TGTGCCAGCAGAGGGACAGGGAGCTCCTACAATGAGCAGTTCTTC CASRGTGSSYNEQFF
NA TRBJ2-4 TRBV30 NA TGTGCCTGGACTACCCGGGGGATCCGGGACATTCAGTACTTC CAWTTRGIRDIQYF
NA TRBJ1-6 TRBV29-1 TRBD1 TGCAGCGTTGACAGGGGGTCCAGCTCAAATTCACCCCTCCACTTT CSVDRGSSSNSPLHF
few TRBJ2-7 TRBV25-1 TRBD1 TGTGCCAGCAGGGACAGGGGAACCTACGAGCAGTACTTC CASRDRGTYEQYF
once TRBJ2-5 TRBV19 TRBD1 TGTGCCAGTAGTACCGTCGGGGAAACAGGGGGTATGGAGACCCAGTACTTC CASSTVGETGGMETQYF
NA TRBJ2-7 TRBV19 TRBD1 TGTGCCAGCTCCTTTTTACCTACTTCAGGGGGCAACGAGCAGTACTTC CASSFLPTSGGNEQYF
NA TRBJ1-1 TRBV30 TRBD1 TGTGCCGGCAACCGGGACAGGGTGACTGAAGCTTTCTTT CAGNRDRVTEAFF
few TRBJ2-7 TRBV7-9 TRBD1 TGTGCCAGCAGGGCGGCAGGGGGACGGGAGCAGTACTTC CASRAAGGREQYF
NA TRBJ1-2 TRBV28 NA TGTGCCAGCAGTTTACGAGCCAACTATGGCTACACCTTC CASSLRANYGYTF
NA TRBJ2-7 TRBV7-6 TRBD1 TGTGCCAGCAGCGGGTGGGACAGCTCCAACGAGCAGTACTTC CASSGWDSSNEQYF
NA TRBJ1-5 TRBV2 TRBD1 TGTGCCAGCAGGTCGGTACAGGGGGCAGGTCAGCCCCAGCATTTT CASRSVQGAGQPQHF
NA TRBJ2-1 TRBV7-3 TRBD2 TGTGCCAGCAGCCAAAGGGGAGGGCTCTACAATGAGCAGTTCTTC CASSQRGGLYNEQFF
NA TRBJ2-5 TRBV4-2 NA TGTGCCAGCAGCCAAGTCGCGGCGAGAGAAGAGACCCAGTACTTC CASSQVAAREETQYF
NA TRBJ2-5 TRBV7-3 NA TGTGCCAGCAGCTTAACGGGGGGTTCAGGAGAGACCCAGTACTTC CASSLTGGSGETQYF
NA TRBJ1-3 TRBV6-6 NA TGTGCCAGCAGTTACGGGCAGAACTCTGGAAACACCATATATTTT CASSYGQNSGNTIYF
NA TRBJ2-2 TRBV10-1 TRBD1 TGCGCCAGCAGTTTTTGTCAGGGGGCCGGTTGGGGGACCGGGGAGCTGTTTTTT CASSFCQGAGWGTGELFF
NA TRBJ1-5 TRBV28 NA TGTGCCAGCCGGACAGTGAATCAGCCCCAGCATTTT CASRTVNQPQHF
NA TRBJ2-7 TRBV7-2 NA TGTGCCAGCAGCTTAGCGGGGGCGGCCCCCTACGAGCAGTACTTC CASSLAGAAPYEQYF
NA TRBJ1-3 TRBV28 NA TGTGCCAGCAGTTTCTATGCCGGGACACGGAGCTCTGGAAACACCATATATTTT CASSFYAGTRSSGNTIYF
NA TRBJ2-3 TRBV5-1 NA TGCGCCAGCAGCTTGGGCGGGACCAGCACAGATACGCAGTATTTT CASSLGGTSTDTQYF
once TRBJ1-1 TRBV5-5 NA TGTGCCAGCAGCTTAAATATCCGGGTCCCTCGACGGGCTTTCTTT CASSLNIRVPRRAFF
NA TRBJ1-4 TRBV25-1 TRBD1 TGTGCCAGCAGAACAACAGGGGGTGGCAATGAAAAACTGTTTTTT CASRTTGGGNEKLFF
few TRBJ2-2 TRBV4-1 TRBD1 TGCGCCAGCAGCCAAACGGGTCTGGCAGGGGGCCCAACCGGGGAGCTGTTTTTT CASSQTGLAGGPTGELFF
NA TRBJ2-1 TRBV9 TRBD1 TGTGCCAGCAGCGTAGGGGACAGGGGCTACAATGAGCAGTTCTTC CASSVGDRGYNEQFF
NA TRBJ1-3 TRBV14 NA TGTGCCAGCAGCCGATCCAGGGGCCGATCCGGGGGAAACACCATATATTTT CASSRSRGRSGGNTIYF
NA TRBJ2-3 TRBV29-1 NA TGCAGCGTTGCCGGCGGGAGCACAGATACGCAGTATTTT CSVAGGSTDTQYF
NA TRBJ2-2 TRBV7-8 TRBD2 TGTGCCAGCAGCCGCTCCGGGACTAGAATTTCACCGAACACCGGGGAGCTGTTTTTT CASSRSGTRISPNTGELFF
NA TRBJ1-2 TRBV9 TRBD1 TGTGCCAGCAGCCCCCAGGACAGGGGCGCCTATGGCTACACCTTC CASSPQDRGAYGYTF